This is a list of T cell receptor beta chains from one sample in a study of Ad26.COV2.S vaccination and SARS-CoV-2 variants. The table came from immunoSEQ multiplex PCR; TCRdb's copy has only in-frame clones and leaves some out. The sample contains about 370,000 clones, around 85% of which appear only once. The source material was peripheral blood, sampled in a trial of Ad26.COV2.S vaccine versus placebo. These receptors came from a person aged 18-65 years who received the Ad26.COV2.S COVID-19 vaccine or a placebo. The CDR3 runs from the conserved cysteine through the conserved F or W. D genes are given only for firm matches. Clone size appears in some rows only: once, few, many, or a class for an expanded clone.

j_call d_call clone_size v_call cdr3_aa cdr3_nt
TRBJ1-2 . . TRBV19 CASSLYYGYTF TGTGCCAGTAGTCTCTATTATGGCTACACCTTC
TRBJ1-5 . . TRBV29-1 CSVDPGAGQPQHF TGCAGCGTTGATCCAGGGGCAGGGCAGCCCCAGCATTTT
TRBJ1-5 TRBD1 . TRBV10-1 CAPEAKGQGDQPQHF TGCGCCCCCGAAGCGAAAGGACAGGGGGATCAGCCCCAGCATTTT
TRBJ2-7 . . TRBV29-1 CSVGVWGVSYEQYF TGCAGCGTTGGGGTCTGGGGTGTTTCCTACGAGCAGTACTTC
TRBJ2-1 . . TRBV6-5 CASSYRGYNEQFF TGTGCCAGCAGTTACCGTGGATACAATGAGCAGTTCTTC
TRBJ1-6 . few TRBV6-5 CASSSSRGGGNSPLHF TGTGCCAGCAGTTCCTCACGGGGAGGGGGTAATTCACCCCTCCACTTT
TRBJ1-6 . few TRBV6-5 CASSDEIRANSPLHF TGTGCCAGCAGCGATGAAATAAGGGCCAATTCACCCCTCCACTTT
TRBJ1-2 . . TRBV5-1 CASSYPGGDGYTF TGCGCCAGCAGCTACCCTGGGGGGGATGGCTACACCTTC
TRBJ1-2 . few TRBV7-2 CASSLNNYGYTF TGTGCCAGCAGCTTAAACAACTATGGCTACACCTTC
TRBJ2-3 . . TRBV6-2/TRBV6-3 CASSPWGSGPLNTDTQYF TGTGCCAGCAGTCCATGGGGGTCGGGACCCCTAAACACAGATACGCAGTATTTT
TRBJ1-4 . . TRBV4-1 CASSPLTYNNEKLFF TGCGCCAGCAGCCCTCTGACCTATAATAATGAAAAACTGTTTTTT
TRBJ2-7 TRBD2 . TRBV6-5 CASKGSLLAGYEQYF TGTGCCAGCAAGGGAAGCCTCCTAGCGGGTTACGAGCAGTACTTC
TRBJ1-2 . . TRBV2 CASLRGSLYGYTF TGTGCCAGCCTTCGGGGGAGCCTTTATGGCTACACCTTC
TRBJ1-1 . once TRBV7-9 CASTILSYRNTEAFF TGTGCCAGCACCATTCTTAGTTACAGAAACACTGAAGCTTTCTTT
TRBJ2-7 TRBD1 many TRBV4-2 CASSQADRVSSYEQYF TGTGCCAGCAGCCAAGCGGACAGGGTAAGCTCCTACGAGCAGTACTTC
TRBJ1-1 . . TRBV4-1 CASSQATLTRNTEAFF TGCGCCAGCAGCCAAGCTACCCTCACCCGGAACACTGAAGCTTTCTTT
TRBJ1-1 TRBD1 . TRBV11-2 CASRKRQGGTEAFF TGTGCCAGCAGGAAGAGACAGGGCGGCACTGAAGCTTTCTTT
TRBJ1-5 TRBD1 . TRBV2 CASNMDRGVQPQHF TGTGCCAGCAACATGGACAGGGGGGTTCAGCCCCAGCATTTT
TRBJ1-2 . . TRBV19 CASSHEGGGTGYGYTF TGTGCCAGTAGTCACGAAGGCGGGGGGACGGGCTATGGCTACACCTTC
TRBJ1-3 TRBD1 . TRBV19 CASSGTRTGENTIYF TGTGCCAGTAGTGGGACCCGGACAGGAGAAAACACCATATATTTT
TRBJ2-7 . . TRBV6-5 CASSPRGESTYEQYF TGTGCCAGCAGTCCTAGGGGGGAAAGCACCTACGAGCAGTACTTC
TRBJ1-5 . . TRBV3-1/TRBV3-2 CASSQDLGQPQHF TGTGCCAGCAGCCAAGATCTCGGTCAGCCCCAGCATTTT
TRBJ2-1 TRBD2 . TRBV10-2 CASSIQRGALTYNEQFF TGCGCCAGCAGTATCCAGCGGGGGGCTTTAACCTACAATGAGCAGTTCTTC